The rows below give T cell receptor beta chains drawn from one sample of a study of blood T cell repertoires in COVID-19. TCRdb's table, derived via immunoSEQ multiplex PCR, lists solely in-frame clones and lacks some. The profile shows 270,000 or so clones, 89% of them singletons. The sample consisted of peripheral blood. The receptors originated from a woman aged 40 to 50 who had recovered from COVID-19. Each CDR3 is given with its conserved first and last residue. A D gene is named only where the DNA matches it firmly. Clone size is given for some rows only: seen once, a few or many times, or a class if the clone is expanded.

cdr3_nt: TGTGCCAGCAGCTTTCGGGTCCTTATTCGGGACATACAAGAAACCGTATATTTT
cdr3_aa: CASSFRVLIRDIQETVYF
j_call: TRBJ1-3
d_call: NA
v_call: TRBV5-6
clone_size: NA

cdr3_nt: TGTGCCAGCGTTTCAGGGGTAGTTTCACCCCTCCACTTT
cdr3_aa: CASVSGVVSPLHF
j_call: TRBJ1-6
d_call: NA
v_call: TRBV2
clone_size: NA

cdr3_nt: TGTGCCACCAGTGACGGAGCCTACAATGAGCAGTTCTTC
cdr3_aa: CATSDGAYNEQFF
j_call: TRBJ2-1
d_call: NA
v_call: TRBV24-1
clone_size: once

cdr3_nt: TGTGCCAGTAGTCCAAGACAGGGGATGAACACTGAAGCTTTCTTT
cdr3_aa: CASSPRQGMNTEAFF
j_call: TRBJ1-1
d_call: TRBD1
v_call: TRBV19
clone_size: once

cdr3_nt: TGTGCCAGCAGTTTATTTAAGGGGACAACTAATGAAAAACTGTTTTTT
cdr3_aa: CASSLFKGTTNEKLFF
j_call: TRBJ1-4
d_call: NA
v_call: TRBV28
clone_size: NA

cdr3_nt: TGTGCCAGCAGCCAAGCAGGTTCGTACGAGCAGTACTTC
cdr3_aa: CASSQAGSYEQYF
j_call: TRBJ2-7
d_call: NA
v_call: TRBV3-1/TRBV3-2
clone_size: NA

cdr3_nt: TGTGCCAGCAGCTTAGGGGGACTAGCGAGACGATCCACAGATACGCAGTATTTT
cdr3_aa: CASSLGGLARRSTDTQYF
j_call: TRBJ2-3
d_call: TRBD2
v_call: TRBV7-8
clone_size: NA

cdr3_nt: TGTGCCAGTAGTAGCAGGGACGTAGCGGACGTAAGCTATGGCTACACCTTC
cdr3_aa: CASSSRDVADVSYGYTF
j_call: TRBJ1-2
d_call: NA
v_call: TRBV19
clone_size: once

cdr3_nt: TGTGCCAGCAGCTTGGGGAGTGACAATGAGCAGTTCTTC
cdr3_aa: CASSLGSDNEQFF
j_call: TRBJ2-1
d_call: NA
v_call: TRBV7-3
clone_size: NA

cdr3_nt: TGTGCCAGCAGTGAATTTGTCGCCGACGGAGACTCTGGAAACACCATATATTTT
cdr3_aa: CASSEFVADGDSGNTIYF
j_call: TRBJ1-3
d_call: NA
v_call: TRBV25-1
clone_size: NA

cdr3_nt: TGTGCCAGCAGCAAGACTTGGCTCTCCTACAATGAGCAGTTCTTC
cdr3_aa: CASSKTWLSYNEQFF
j_call: TRBJ2-1
d_call: NA
v_call: TRBV11-1
clone_size: NA

cdr3_nt: TGTGCCAGCAGCTTAACCCAGGGACTAGCTAGCAATGAGCAGTTCTTC
cdr3_aa: CASSLTQGLASNEQFF
j_call: TRBJ2-1
d_call: TRBD2
v_call: TRBV7-6
clone_size: few

cdr3_nt: TGTGCCAGTAGTATCGGGTACACTGAAGCTTTCTTT
cdr3_aa: CASSIGYTEAFF
j_call: TRBJ1-1
d_call: NA
v_call: TRBV19
clone_size: NA

cdr3_nt: TGTGCCAGCAGTTACTCGGTTCAGGGCTCTGTCCCCGGCTACACCTTC
cdr3_aa: CASSYSVQGSVPGYTF
j_call: TRBJ1-2
d_call: NA
v_call: TRBV6-5
clone_size: NA

cdr3_nt: TGTGCCAGCAGTTCGACAGGGGGCCCCTACGAGCAGTACTTC
cdr3_aa: CASSSTGGPYEQYF
j_call: TRBJ2-7
d_call: TRBD1
v_call: TRBV6-5
clone_size: NA

cdr3_nt: TGCGCCAGCGGGATAATCCGGCGGGCAGATACGCAGTATTTT
cdr3_aa: CASGIIRRADTQYF
j_call: TRBJ2-3
d_call: NA
v_call: TRBV23-1
clone_size: NA

cdr3_nt: TGTGCCAGTAGTATAGGGCGACAGGGGACAGGTGGAGAGACCCAGTACTTC
cdr3_aa: CASSIGRQGTGGETQYF
j_call: TRBJ2-5
d_call: TRBD1
v_call: TRBV19
clone_size: NA

cdr3_nt: TGTGCCAGCTCACTCAGGTCGGACACCGGGGAGCTGTTTTTT
cdr3_aa: CASSLRSDTGELFF
j_call: TRBJ2-2
d_call: NA
v_call: TRBV18
clone_size: NA

cdr3_nt: TGTGCCAGCAGTTTCAATAGCGGGAGGGACGGGAATGAGCAGTTCTTC
cdr3_aa: CASSFNSGRDGNEQFF
j_call: TRBJ2-1
d_call: TRBD2
v_call: TRBV27
clone_size: NA

cdr3_nt: TGTGCCAGCAGCTTGGGGCGAGGCGGGGAGCTGTTTTTT
cdr3_aa: CASSLGRGGELFF
j_call: TRBJ2-2
d_call: NA
v_call: TRBV7-3
clone_size: NA

cdr3_nt: TGTGCCGGTAGGGGGAAGTCATCCTACAATGAGCAGTTCTTC
cdr3_aa: CAGRGKSSYNEQFF
j_call: TRBJ2-1
d_call: NA
v_call: TRBV30
clone_size: NA

cdr3_nt: TGTGCCATCAGTGACTTAGGGGGGGAGGGAGAGACCCAGTACTTC
cdr3_aa: CAISDLGGEGETQYF
j_call: TRBJ2-5
d_call: NA
v_call: TRBV10-3
clone_size: NA

cdr3_nt: TGTGCCAGCAGCGACATAGCGGGCACGGGCACAGATACGCAGTATTTT
cdr3_aa: CASSDIAGTGTDTQYF
j_call: TRBJ2-3
d_call: TRBD2
v_call: TRBV9
clone_size: NA

cdr3_nt: TGTGCCAGCAGCACCGGACAGGGCGACACTGAAGCTTTCTTT
cdr3_aa: CASSTGQGDTEAFF
j_call: TRBJ1-1
d_call: TRBD1
v_call: TRBV7-9
clone_size: NA

cdr3_nt: TGTGCCAGTAGTACGACTAGCGGGAGGGGTGATACGCAGTATTTT
cdr3_aa: CASSTTSGRGDTQYF
j_call: TRBJ2-3
d_call: TRBD2
v_call: TRBV19
clone_size: NA

cdr3_nt: TGTGCCAGCAGTCTTACCTTCTCGACTAGCGGGAGTCCAGATACGCAGTATTTT
cdr3_aa: CASSLTFSTSGSPDTQYF
j_call: TRBJ2-3
d_call: TRBD2
v_call: TRBV7-6
clone_size: NA

cdr3_nt: TGTGCCAGCAGCCCGGCTGGAAACACCATATATTTT
cdr3_aa: CASSPAGNTIYF
j_call: TRBJ1-3
d_call: NA
v_call: TRBV12-3/TRBV12-4
clone_size: NA

cdr3_nt: TGTGCCAGCCGGGACTCCAATGGGGATGAGCAGTTCTTC
cdr3_aa: CASRDSNGDEQFF
j_call: TRBJ2-1
d_call: NA
v_call: TRBV12-3/TRBV12-4
clone_size: NA

cdr3_nt: TGCGCCAGCAGAGCTGAGAGCACAGATACGCAGTATTTT
cdr3_aa: CASRAESTDTQYF
j_call: TRBJ2-3
d_call: NA
v_call: TRBV5-1
clone_size: NA

cdr3_nt: TGTGCCAGCAGTGAAGGTTTGGGGACAGGGGGCGAAGTCTACGAGCAGTACTTC
cdr3_aa: CASSEGLGTGGEVYEQYF
j_call: TRBJ2-7
d_call: TRBD1
v_call: TRBV2
clone_size: NA

cdr3_nt: TGTGCCAGCAGTCCGCAGGGGGCTCTTGGCTACACCTTC
cdr3_aa: CASSPQGALGYTF
j_call: TRBJ1-2
d_call: TRBD1
v_call: TRBV12-3/TRBV12-4
clone_size: NA

cdr3_nt: TGTGCCAGCTCACCGCCCGGGGGGACTGGGCCCCTCCACTTT
cdr3_aa: CASSPPGGTGPLHF
j_call: TRBJ1-6
d_call: NA
v_call: TRBV18
clone_size: NA

cdr3_nt: TGTGCCAGCAGCCCCAGGGGACTAGCGGGAGGTGGGCAGTACTTC
cdr3_aa: CASSPRGLAGGGQYF
j_call: TRBJ2-7
d_call: TRBD2
v_call: TRBV7-9
clone_size: NA

cdr3_nt: TGTGCCTGGAGTGTAGTCCGGGAGAAGCTATCCGCAGATACGCAGTATTTT
cdr3_aa: CAWSVVREKLSADTQYF
j_call: TRBJ2-3
d_call: NA
v_call: TRBV30
clone_size: NA

cdr3_nt: TGCGCCAGCAGCCAGTTAGCGGGAGGGATGGGATTTAACACCGGGGAGCTGTTTTTT
cdr3_aa: CASSQLAGGMGFNTGELFF
j_call: TRBJ2-2
d_call: TRBD2
v_call: TRBV4-1
clone_size: NA

cdr3_nt: TGTGCCAGTAGTATCAACGCAGCGGGAGGGCCTCGTGAGCAGTTCTTC
cdr3_aa: CASSINAAGGPREQFF
j_call: TRBJ2-1
d_call: TRBD2
v_call: TRBV19
clone_size: once

cdr3_nt: TGCGCCAGCACCCACGGGGGGGGCCCGTACAATGAGCAGTTCTTC
cdr3_aa: CASTHGGGPYNEQFF
j_call: TRBJ2-1
d_call: TRBD2
v_call: TRBV4-1
clone_size: NA

cdr3_nt: TGTGCCAGCATAAGGGAGGGATCGGCTCAAGAGACCCAGTACTTC
cdr3_aa: CASIREGSAQETQYF
j_call: TRBJ2-5
d_call: TRBD2
v_call: TRBV2
clone_size: NA

cdr3_nt: TGTGCCAGCTCACCACCTACTAGCACGTTGGAGACCCAGTACTTC
cdr3_aa: CASSPPTSTLETQYF
j_call: TRBJ2-5
d_call: NA
v_call: TRBV18
clone_size: NA

cdr3_nt: TGTGCCAGCAGCCAAGAGGGCACTCTATCCTACAATGAGCAGTTCTTC
cdr3_aa: CASSQEGTLSYNEQFF
j_call: TRBJ2-1
d_call: NA
v_call: TRBV3-1/TRBV3-2
clone_size: few

cdr3_nt: TGTGCCAGCAGCCTAGCGGGGCGCTACCAAGAGACCCAGTACTTC
cdr3_aa: CASSLAGRYQETQYF
j_call: TRBJ2-5
d_call: TRBD2
v_call: TRBV3-1/TRBV3-2
clone_size: NA

cdr3_nt: TGTGCCAGCAGTTACGGTGAGGCTCCGATCACTGAAGCTTTCTTT
cdr3_aa: CASSYGEAPITEAFF
j_call: TRBJ1-1
d_call: NA
v_call: TRBV6-5
clone_size: NA

cdr3_nt: TGTGCCAGCAGTTACTTAGCGGGTTCCCGAGCGGGCTACACCTTC
cdr3_aa: CASSYLAGSRAGYTF
j_call: TRBJ1-2
d_call: NA
v_call: TRBV6-6
clone_size: NA

cdr3_nt: TGTGCCAGCAGTGAGGCAGGGGGGACTGAAGCTTTCTTT
cdr3_aa: CASSEAGGTEAFF
j_call: TRBJ1-1
d_call: TRBD1
v_call: TRBV2
clone_size: NA

cdr3_nt: TGTGCCACCAGTGTTGTAGCGGGAGTTGGTCCCGGGGAGCTGTTTTTT
cdr3_aa: CATSVVAGVGPGELFF
j_call: TRBJ2-2
d_call: TRBD2
v_call: TRBV24-1
clone_size: NA

cdr3_nt: TGTGCCAGCAGCGGACAGGGTTCGATCACTGAAGCTTTCTTT
cdr3_aa: CASSGQGSITEAFF
j_call: TRBJ1-1
d_call: TRBD1
v_call: TRBV7-2
clone_size: NA

cdr3_nt: TGCAGCGTTTTGACGGGAGAGACAGATACGCAGTATTTT
cdr3_aa: CSVLTGETDTQYF
j_call: TRBJ2-3
d_call: NA
v_call: TRBV29-1
clone_size: NA

cdr3_nt: TGTGCCACCAGCAGGAGAACTACAGGGCCTGAGAAGGAAAAACTGTTTTTT
cdr3_aa: CATSRRTTGPEKEKLFF
j_call: TRBJ1-4
d_call: NA
v_call: TRBV15
clone_size: NA

cdr3_nt: TGTGCCAGCAGCATCGACCCGACAGGGGCGGGAGAAAAACTGTTTTTT
cdr3_aa: CASSIDPTGAGEKLFF
j_call: TRBJ1-4
d_call: TRBD1
v_call: TRBV7-9
clone_size: NA

cdr3_nt: TGTGCCACCAGCAGAGATTATTCAGGGAACGAAAAACTGTTTTTT
cdr3_aa: CATSRDYSGNEKLFF
j_call: TRBJ1-4
d_call: NA
v_call: TRBV15
clone_size: NA

cdr3_nt: TGTGCCAGCAGCGCCCAAGCGGGAGAAGGGGCAGATACGCAGTATTTT
cdr3_aa: CASSAQAGEGADTQYF
j_call: TRBJ2-3
d_call: TRBD2
v_call: TRBV9
clone_size: once

cdr3_nt: TGTGCCAGCAGCCAAAGGACAGGGGCCAATAATTCACCCCTCCACTTT
cdr3_aa: CASSQRTGANNSPLHF
j_call: TRBJ1-6
d_call: TRBD1
v_call: TRBV3-1/TRBV3-2
clone_size: NA

cdr3_nt: TGTGCCAGCAGCGAGAGGTCTAGCGACGACCAAGAGACCCAGTACTTC
cdr3_aa: CASSERSSDDQETQYF
j_call: TRBJ2-5
d_call: NA
v_call: TRBV9
clone_size: NA